These 20 T cell receptor beta chains were all obtained from the same sample, sequenced in a study of CD8+CD57+ T cells in acquired aplastic anemia. Profiling of TCR beta VDJ combinations and CDR3 sequences used genomic DNA as template. TCRdb re-derived calls from the reads in MiXCR, one entry per CDR3 protein. Of under 350,000 distinct CDR3 sequences listed, roughly 61% are singletons. Sequencing was done on patients that had shown CD8+CD57+ cell expansion by flow cytometry. What was sequenced was sorted CD4+, CD8+, or CD8+CD57+ T cells (not recorded which) from PBMCs. The receptors were sampled from a human donor with aplastic anemia.

Ten or more counts support this clonotype. This chain connects TRBV2 to TRBJ2-4; TRBD1 matches at 9 bases. The CDR3 extends over 14 amino acids. In germline, CDR1 is SNHLY, CDR2 FYNNEI. Trimming took 2 bases from V and 6 from J; bases not matched to a gene: 2. CDR3 in amino acids: CASSEIQGANIQYF. The CDR3 nucleotides are TGTGCCAGCAGTGAAATACAGGGGGCAAACATTCAGTACTTC.

The V call is TRBV7-9, the J call TRBJ2-7; 7 positions match TRBD1. CDR1 and CDR2 (germline): SEHNR, FQNEAQ (reference sequence). J gave up 0 bases and V 4 bases, and 6 bases lay outside the gene matches. This CDR3 has 15 residues. Here the CDR3 DNA reads TGTGCCAGCAGCTCCGGGACAGTTCTCTCCTACGAGCAGTACTTC. Encoded protein: CASSSGTVLSYEQYF.

The V and J genes are TRBV20-1 and TRBJ1-2; D ambiguous. V lost 7 bases and J 0 bases, leaving 9 bases between the germline ends. The CDR3 sequence is 12 residues long. Germline V gene lookup returns CDR1 DFQATT and CDR2 SNEGSKA (reference sequence). This CDR3 is CSVISANYGYTF. CDR3 sequence (DNA): TGCAGTGTTATCTCCGCTAACTATGGCTACACCTTC.

V usage is TRBV2 and J usage is TRBJ2-5; 8 positions match TRBD2. The CDR3 extends over 15 amino acids. Per the germline V gene, CDR1 is SNHLY and CDR2 is FYNNEI. Trimming cost V 6 bases and J 6 bases; bases outside gene matches: 12. The CDR3 spells CASRVTSEPRKTQYF. DNA for the CDR3: TGTGCCAGCAGAGTGACTAGCGAGCCAAGGAAGACCCAGTACTTC. Based on the CDR3 plus reference TRBV2 and TRBJ2-5, the full variable domain is EPEVTQTPSHQVTQMGQEVILRCVPISNHLYFYWYRQILGQKVEFLVSFYNNEISEKSEIFDDQFSVERPDGSNFTLKIRSTKLEDSAMYFCASRVTSEPRKTQYFGPGTRLLVL.

This chain connects TRBV7-3 to TRBJ2-1, with D uncertain. Germline assignment: CDR1 SGHTA and CDR2 FQGTGA. The CDR3 totals 15 residues. V was shortened by 2 bases and J by 0 bases, with 8 bases between the two germline ends. In DNA, the CDR3 is TGTGCCAGCAGCTTATTGCGGAGCTCCTACAATGAGCAGTTCTTC. Protein sequence: CASSLLRSSYNEQFF.

This chain uses TRBV12-3 or TRBV12-4 with TRBJ2-5; perhaps D is TRBD1 or TRBD2 (6 bases each). The CDR3 spans 14 residues. V was clipped by 6 bases and J by 9 bases, with 20 bases between them. DNA for the CDR3: TGTGCCAGCAGCAAAACGGACGGGGGCCAGCCCCAGTACTTC. Translation gives CASSKTDGGQPQYF.

The chain couples TRBV7-3 to TRBJ2-6; no clear D gene. This CDR3 comprises 16 residues. Trimming removed 3 bases at V and 0 bases at J, with 9 bases between. Germline CDR1 reads SGHTA; CDR2 reads FQGTGA. CDR3 in amino acids: CASSFYGSSGANVLTF. The CDR3 DNA reads TGTGCCAGCAGCTTCTACGGAAGCTCTGGGGCCAACGTCCTGACTTTC.

This CDR3 is CASSLPDRRHTDTQYF. The CDR3 DNA sequence: TGTGCCAGCAGCTTGCCGGACAGGCGACACACAGATACGCAGTATTTT. The chain has TRBV5-4 and TRBJ2-3; TRBD1 matches at 7 bases. V was clipped by 1 base and J by 2 bases; unmatched bases: 7. Germline V gene data show CDR1 as SGHNT and CDR2 as YYREEE (reference sequence). This CDR3 is 16 amino acids long. Variable domain in full (rest from reference TRBV5-4 and TRBJ2-3): ETGVTQSPTHLIKTRGQQVTLRCSSQSGHNTVSWYQQALGQGPQFIFQYYREEENGRGNFPPRFSGLQFPNYSSELNVNALELDDSALYLCASSLPDRRHTDTQYFGPGTRLTVL.

This clonotype was observed a few times. This chain connects TRBV25-1 to TRBJ2-6; D possibly uses TRBD1 or TRBD2 (5 bases each). The CDR3 runs to 16 residues. The V gene's germline CDR1 is MGHDK and CDR2 SYGVNS. V was pared by 6 bases and J by 2 bases, with 14 bases between. The CDR3 coding sequence is TGTGCCAGCAGCCGTAGTCCGGGGCCTGGGGCCAACGTCCTGACTTTC. Protein product: CASSRSPGPGANVLTF.

CDR3 coding DNA: TGTGCCACCAGGGAGGCGGGGGGCACAGATACGCAGTATTTT. This gives the protein CATREAGGTDTQYF. J is TRBJ2-3 and V is TRBV24-1; 7 bases align to TRBD2. Germline CDR1 KGHDR, CDR2 SFDVKD. After removal of 7 bases from V and 1 base from J, the junction contained 4 bases not matched to a gene. This CDR3 is built from 14 residues.

This clonotype was counted between two and nine times. The rearrangement uses TRBV5-5 and TRBJ1-1; D not resolved. V lost 0 bases and J lost 1, with 7 bases in between. CDR3 length: 14 residues. Germline V gives CDR1 SGHKS, CDR2 YYEKEE (reference sequence). CDR3 DNA sequence: TGTGCCAGCAGCTTGGACGGCCCGAACACTGAAGCTTTCTTT. Translation: CASSLDGPNTEAFF.

The chain couples TRBV12-3 or TRBV12-4 to TRBJ1-5; possibly TRBD1 for D (5 bases). The V and J ends lost 1 base and 2 bases respectively, with 12 bases between them. The CDR3 extends over 16 amino acids. This CDR3 is CASSLGGALGNQPQHF. Written as DNA, the CDR3 is TGTGCCAGCAGTTTAGGAGGGGCTCTGGGCAATCAGCCCCAGCATTTT.

This clonotype occurred many times. The rearrangement uses TRBV14 and TRBJ2-6; possible D gene TRBD1, 5 bases. Germline CDR1 reads SGHDN; CDR2 reads FVKESK. Trimming took off 5 bases at V and 8 bases at J, with 10 bases between the two ends. This CDR3 has 13 residues. The CDR3 DNA is TGTGCCAGCAGCAGCAGGGTGCCCAACGTCCTGACTTTC. The encoded protein is CASSSRVPNVLTF.

This chain uses TRBV5-4 with TRBJ2-5; D is uncertain. From germline, CDR1 is SGHNT and CDR2 YYREEE (reference sequence). The V and J ends lost 2 bases and 1 base respectively, with 12 bases between them. This CDR3 is built from 15 residues. The CDR3 spells CASSFKQSLQETQYF. The CDR3 DNA sequence: TGTGCCAGCAGCTTTAAACAGTCTCTCCAAGAGACCCAGTACTTC.

This clonotype was found many times. The CDR3 coding sequence is TGCAGTGCTAGGAGACAGCATAATTCACCCCTCCACTTT. Translation: CSARRQHNSPLHF. The chain employs TRBV20-1 and TRBJ1-6; maybe TRBD1 (5 bases). This CDR3 spans 13 amino acids. Trimming pared 3 bases from V and 5 bases from J, leaving 8 bases between. Germline lookup yields CDR1 DFQATT and CDR2 SNEGSKA (reference sequence).

This clonotype showed up just once. This chain connects TRBV7-8 to TRBJ1-4; D is unclear. The V end was cut by 3 bases, the J end by 6 bases, with 14 bases between. CDR1 and CDR2 from the germline V gene are SGHVS and FQNEAQ. The CDR3 is 15 residues long. CDR3 nucleotides: TGTGCCAGCAGCTTTAACGGGGAGGGAGATGAAAAACTGTTTTTT. It encodes CASSFNGEGDEKLFF.

In this sample, this clonotype turned up many times. The rearrangement links TRBV5-1 to TRBJ1-4; 9 bases map to TRBD1. V shed 0 bases and J 8 bases; nucleotides not matched to a gene: 8. The CDR3 is made up of 16 amino acids. Germline CDR1 and CDR2: SGHRS and YFSETQ. In DNA form, the CDR3 reads TGCGCCAGCAGCTTGGTTTCTCCGGGACAGGGCGAAAAACTGTTTTTT. This sequence encodes CASSLVSPGQGEKLFF. The whole variable domain, remainder taken from reference TRBV5-1 and TRBJ1-4, is KAGVTQTPRYLIKTRGQQVTLSCSPISGHRSVSWYQQTPGQGLQFLFEYFSETQRNKGNFPGRFSGRQFSNSRSEMNVSTLELGDSALYLCASSLVSPGQGEKLFFGSGTQLSVL.

The genes are TRBV13 and TRBJ2-3; the match to TRBD1 covers 9 bases. Per germline, CDR1 PRHDT and CDR2 FYEKMQ (reference sequence). This CDR3 comprises 15 residues. V trimming: 5 bases; J trimming: 6 bases; junction bases outside the gene matches: 9. The chain's CDR3 is CASSLPTGTGDTQYF. CDR3 DNA: TGTGCCAGCAGCCTTCCTACCGGGACAGGGGATACGCAGTATTTT.

The gene calls are TRBV15 and TRBJ2-1, with 15 nucleotides matching TRBD2. Germline CDR1 LNHNV, CDR2 YYDKDF (reference sequence). J was trimmed by 8 bases and V by 3 bases; bases with no gene match: 2. This CDR3 has 15 residues. The DNA for the CDR3 is TGTGCCACCAGCAGGGGGACTAGCGGGAGGTATGAGCAGTTCTTC. Encoded protein: CATSRGTSGRYEQFF.

The J gene is TRBJ2-5, the V gene TRBV19; maybe TRBD2 (6 bases). The germline CDR1 and CDR2 sequences are LNHDA and SQIVND (reference sequence). V was cut by 6 bases and J by 2 bases, with 13 bases left in between. CDR3 size: 14 residues. For the CDR3, the DNA is TGTGCCAGTAGCTCCCCGGGACTGCAAGAGACCCAGTACTTC. It specifies CASSSPGLQETQYF.